The entry below gives a single TCR beta chain sequence along with its context. The target of this receptor is not known. Base qualities are not at hand, and no much larger clone is one base apart. This specimen includes other DNA sequences encoding the same CDR3. Reading the germline V gene (reference sequence) gives CDR1 DFQATT and CDR2 SNEGSKA. Compared with germline, V lacks 6 bases and J lacks 4 bases; bases without a gene match: 0. The CDR3 spans 11 residues, from the cysteine through the phenylalanine. Only the CDR3 DNA stays, 33 bases, in frame from base 1. The data derive from a study of blood T cell repertoires in COVID-19 (dated by TCRdb to the early 2020s). For context, the study as a whole: Samples covering the acute and convalescent phases of COVID-19 were provided by collaborators in the United States, Italy and Spain. The prospective study material was composed of cDNA or gDNA derived from T cells, B-cell-depleted T cells, or PBMCs. The sample metadata nearly always contained a de-identified subject ID, COVID-19 status, age in years and sex. Where available, HLA class I and class II types were taken from metadata supplied by the sample provider and were not determined by assay-based typing. Subjects who had been exposed to COVID-19, were actively infected with it, or had recovered from it provided the deeply sampled blood TCRbeta repertoires that made up the dataset. The repertoires were released in a freely available public database meant as a resource for research on the immune response to SARS-CoV-2. Samples were obtained from the ongoing ImmuneRACE study (first 160 participants) and from 1,200 or so subjects provided by 6 global collaborators.

TCRbeta CDR3 regions were amplified from genomic DNA by means of the immunoSEQ Assay, a bias-controlled multiplex PCR. Turning to the authors' computational methods: Within the assay, amplification of reference gene primers was used to estimate how many nucleated cells each sample contained. To quantify the absolute abundance of each unique TCRbeta CDR3 rearrangement, sequence reads were collapsed and filtered. For each sample, productive Simpson clonality was calculated as the square root of Simpson's diversity index over productive rearrangements. Sourced from immuneACCESS, this table was stored by TCRdb with only in-frame sequences that have V and J called. A share of the clones is absent; for the studies checked, an unresolved V gene accounts for under half, and the remainder has no known explanation. From that table come the V and J calls and clone size; the DNA was used to work out D and trimming. The sample includes roughly 130,000 clones, with almost 85% observed a single time. The ten largest clonotypes hold around 12% of the sample.

Paper-wide results and their limitations: The amount of clinical and demographic metadata varied by source and participant and was provided uncurated.

Samples from volunteer blood donors who had recovered from COVID-19 were contributed by a second Seattle source. The collaborating institutions used their own protocols to collect whole blood in K2EDTA tubes. For TCRbeta analysis, collaborators shipped samples in one of three forms: frozen whole blood, isolated PBMCs, or DNA extracted from either of those sample types. The source is a woman aged 25 to 39 who had recovered from COVID-19. The rearrangement joined TRBV20-1 to TRBJ1-2, with 9 bases matching TRBD1. The sequencing input was peripheral blood. CDR3 loop: CSAGQGYGYTF. The DNA is as follows: TGCAGTGCGGGACAGGGCTATGGCTACACCTTC.